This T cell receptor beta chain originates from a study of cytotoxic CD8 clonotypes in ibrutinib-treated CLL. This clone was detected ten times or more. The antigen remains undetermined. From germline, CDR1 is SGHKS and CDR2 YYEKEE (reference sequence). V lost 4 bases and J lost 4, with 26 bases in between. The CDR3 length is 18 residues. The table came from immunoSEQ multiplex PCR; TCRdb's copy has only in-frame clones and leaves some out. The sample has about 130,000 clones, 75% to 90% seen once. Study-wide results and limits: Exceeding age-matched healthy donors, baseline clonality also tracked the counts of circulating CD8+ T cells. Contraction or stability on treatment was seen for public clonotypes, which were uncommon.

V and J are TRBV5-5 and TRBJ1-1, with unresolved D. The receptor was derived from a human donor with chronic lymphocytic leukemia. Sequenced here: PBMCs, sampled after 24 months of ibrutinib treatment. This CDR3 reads CASSPYGGRRKGGTEAFF. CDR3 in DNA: TGTGCCAGCAGCCCGTATGGCGGCCGACGGAAGGGTGGCACTGAAGCTTTCTTT.